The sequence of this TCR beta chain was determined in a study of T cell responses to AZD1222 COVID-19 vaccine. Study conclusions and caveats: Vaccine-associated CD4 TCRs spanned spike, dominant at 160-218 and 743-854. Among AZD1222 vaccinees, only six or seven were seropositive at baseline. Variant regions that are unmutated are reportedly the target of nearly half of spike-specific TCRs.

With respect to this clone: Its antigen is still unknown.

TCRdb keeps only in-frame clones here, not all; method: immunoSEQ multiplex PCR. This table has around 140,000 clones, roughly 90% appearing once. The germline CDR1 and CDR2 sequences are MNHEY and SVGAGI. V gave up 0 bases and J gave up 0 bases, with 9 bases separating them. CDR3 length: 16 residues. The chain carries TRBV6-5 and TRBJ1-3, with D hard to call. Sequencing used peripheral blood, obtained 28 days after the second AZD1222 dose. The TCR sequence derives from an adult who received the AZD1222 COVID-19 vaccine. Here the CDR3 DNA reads TGTGCCAGCAGTTACTCGATCTCCGGCTCTGGAAACACCATATATTTT. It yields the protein CASSYSISGSGNTIYF.